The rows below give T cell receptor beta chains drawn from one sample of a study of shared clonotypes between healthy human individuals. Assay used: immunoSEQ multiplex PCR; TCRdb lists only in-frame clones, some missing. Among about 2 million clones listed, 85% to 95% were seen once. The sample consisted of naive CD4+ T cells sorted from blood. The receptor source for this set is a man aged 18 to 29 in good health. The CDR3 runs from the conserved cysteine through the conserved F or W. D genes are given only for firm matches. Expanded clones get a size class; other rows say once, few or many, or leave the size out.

cdr3_nt: TGCAGCGCTGGCGACAGGGGAGGGTTAACTAATGAAAAACTGTTTTTT
cdr3_aa: CSAGDRGGLTNEKLFF
v_call: TRBV29-1
d_call: TRBD1
clone_size: NA
j_call: TRBJ1-4

cdr3_nt: TGTGCCAGCAGTTACTCATCCAGACAGAACTATGGCTACACCTTC
cdr3_aa: CASSYSSRQNYGYTF
v_call: TRBV6-5
d_call: NA
clone_size: NA
j_call: TRBJ1-2

cdr3_nt: TGTGCCAGCAGTTTGGGGACAGGGGACACTAACTATGGCTACACCTTC
cdr3_aa: CASSLGTGDTNYGYTF
v_call: TRBV27
d_call: TRBD1
clone_size: NA
j_call: TRBJ1-2

cdr3_nt: TGTGCCAGCAGTGAGAGCTGGCTAGCGGGAGTATATGAGCAGTTCTTC
cdr3_aa: CASSESWLAGVYEQFF
v_call: TRBV6-1
d_call: TRBD2
clone_size: NA
j_call: TRBJ2-1

cdr3_nt: TGCGCCAGCAGTGATTTGACACGCACAGATACGCAGTATTTT
cdr3_aa: CASSDLTRTDTQYF
v_call: TRBV10-2
d_call: NA
clone_size: NA
j_call: TRBJ2-3

cdr3_nt: TGTGCCAGCAGTGTAGGGACTAGCTACTACAATGAGCAGTTCTTC
cdr3_aa: CASSVGTSYYNEQFF
v_call: TRBV2
d_call: TRBD2
clone_size: NA
j_call: TRBJ2-1

cdr3_nt: TGCGCCAGCTCTTCTAGCGGGATGGCAGATACGCAGTATTTT
cdr3_aa: CASSSSGMADTQYF
v_call: TRBV10-1
d_call: TRBD2
clone_size: NA
j_call: TRBJ2-3

cdr3_nt: TGCGCCAGCAGCCTGACAGGGGACCGGAGTCAGCCCCAGCATTTT
cdr3_aa: CASSLTGDRSQPQHF
v_call: TRBV5-1
d_call: TRBD1
clone_size: NA
j_call: TRBJ1-5

cdr3_nt: TGTGCCAGCAGTCCCGGGACTTTACAAGAGACCCAGTACTTC
cdr3_aa: CASSPGTLQETQYF
v_call: TRBV6-5
d_call: NA
clone_size: NA
j_call: TRBJ2-5

cdr3_nt: TGCGCCAGCAGCTTGGAGATAGCACCAGATACGCAGTATTTT
cdr3_aa: CASSLEIAPDTQYF
v_call: TRBV5-1
d_call: NA
clone_size: NA
j_call: TRBJ2-3

cdr3_nt: TGTGCCAGCAGTTACTCGAAGGGGCTGGGTTCACCCCTCCACTTT
cdr3_aa: CASSYSKGLGSPLHF
v_call: TRBV6-5
d_call: NA
clone_size: NA
j_call: TRBJ1-6

cdr3_nt: TGTGCCAGCAGTGGGGAAGGACAGGGCGAAGCTTTCTTT
cdr3_aa: CASSGEGQGEAFF
v_call: TRBV2
d_call: TRBD1
clone_size: NA
j_call: TRBJ1-1

cdr3_nt: TGTGCCAGCAGTGATTCAGGGGGAGGACAGCCCCAGCATTTT
cdr3_aa: CASSDSGGGQPQHF
v_call: TRBV25-1
d_call: TRBD1
clone_size: NA
j_call: TRBJ1-5

cdr3_nt: TGTGCCAGCACCCTGACCCGACTAGCAGCGTCAAATGAGCAGTTCTTC
cdr3_aa: CASTLTRLAASNEQFF
v_call: TRBV7-6
d_call: TRBD2
clone_size: NA
j_call: TRBJ2-1

cdr3_nt: TGCGCCAGCACTCCGACCGCCGGGGCCACTGAAGCTTTCTTT
cdr3_aa: CASTPTAGATEAFF
v_call: TRBV5-1
d_call: NA
clone_size: once
j_call: TRBJ1-1

cdr3_nt: TGTGCCACTTCACAGAACTCTGGAAACACCATATATTTT
cdr3_aa: CATSQNSGNTIYF
v_call: TRBV15
d_call: NA
clone_size: NA
j_call: TRBJ1-3

cdr3_nt: TGTGCCACCAGCAGAGATTCAAGGCCGGGGAATGAGCAGTTCTTC
cdr3_aa: CATSRDSRPGNEQFF
v_call: TRBV15
d_call: NA
clone_size: NA
j_call: TRBJ2-1

cdr3_nt: TGTGCCAGCAGTCGGGCCTTCTACGAGCAGTACTTC
cdr3_aa: CASSRAFYEQYF
v_call: TRBV6-6
d_call: NA
clone_size: NA
j_call: TRBJ2-7

cdr3_nt: TGTGCCAGCACTGGGTTGGGCTACGAGCAGTACTTC
cdr3_aa: CASTGLGYEQYF
v_call: TRBV6-5
d_call: NA
clone_size: NA
j_call: TRBJ2-7

cdr3_nt: TGCGCGAGAGGGAGGGAATATCAGCCCCAGCATTTT
cdr3_aa: CARGREYQPQHF
v_call: TRBV5-1
d_call: NA
clone_size: once
j_call: TRBJ1-5

cdr3_nt: TGTGCCAGCAGCCAACGAGCGGGAGTCTCGAATGAGCAGTTCTTC
cdr3_aa: CASSQRAGVSNEQFF
v_call: TRBV14
d_call: TRBD2
clone_size: NA
j_call: TRBJ2-1

cdr3_nt: TGTGCCAGCAGCCCTACCAGCGGGAGTTTAAACACCGGGGAGCTGTTTTTT
cdr3_aa: CASSPTSGSLNTGELFF
v_call: TRBV7-9
d_call: TRBD2
clone_size: NA
j_call: TRBJ2-2

cdr3_nt: TGCGCCAGCAGCCAAGTTCTGGCGAATTCACCCCTCCACTTT
cdr3_aa: CASSQVLANSPLHF
v_call: TRBV4-3
d_call: NA
clone_size: NA
j_call: TRBJ1-6

cdr3_nt: TGTGCCAGCGCCGGACAGGGTAATGAAAAACTGTTTTTT
cdr3_aa: CASAGQGNEKLFF
v_call: TRBV18
d_call: TRBD1
clone_size: NA
j_call: TRBJ1-4

cdr3_nt: TGCGCCAGCAGCCAAGTGGGGGCGCTTGGTGAAGCGCGAAAACTGTTTTTT
cdr3_aa: CASSQVGALGEARKLFF
v_call: TRBV4-3
d_call: NA
clone_size: once
j_call: TRBJ1-4

cdr3_nt: TGCGCCAGCAGCTCAAGTCCCGGGACAGGGTTAGAGACCCAGTACTTC
cdr3_aa: CASSSSPGTGLETQYF
v_call: TRBV5-1
d_call: TRBD1
clone_size: NA
j_call: TRBJ2-5

cdr3_nt: TGCGCCAGCAGCTTGGGATATAGCACCGGGGAGCTGTTTTTT
cdr3_aa: CASSLGYSTGELFF
v_call: TRBV5-1
d_call: NA
clone_size: NA
j_call: TRBJ2-2

cdr3_nt: TGCGCCAGCAGCGATTTGGGGACAGGGTATTCACCCCTCCACTTT
cdr3_aa: CASSDLGTGYSPLHF
v_call: TRBV4-1
d_call: TRBD1
clone_size: NA
j_call: TRBJ1-6

cdr3_nt: TGCGCCAGCACGCTACATTCCGGGACCCTACTCTACGAGCAGTACTTC
cdr3_aa: CASTLHSGTLLYEQYF
v_call: TRBV5-1
d_call: NA
clone_size: NA
j_call: TRBJ2-7

cdr3_nt: TGTGCCACCAAGACTGACGGTTTGAACACTGAAGCTTTCTTT
cdr3_aa: CATKTDGLNTEAFF
v_call: TRBV2
d_call: NA
clone_size: NA
j_call: TRBJ1-1

cdr3_nt: TGTGCCAGCAGCGGGCCGAACTACGAGCAGTACTTC
cdr3_aa: CASSGPNYEQYF
v_call: TRBV7-9
d_call: NA
clone_size: few
j_call: TRBJ2-7

cdr3_nt: TGCGCCAGCAGCCTTGACGACAGGGGGGAAGCTTTCTTT
cdr3_aa: CASSLDDRGEAFF
v_call: TRBV5-1
d_call: TRBD1
clone_size: NA
j_call: TRBJ1-1

cdr3_nt: TGCGCCAGCAGCTTGGCCTTTGGGGCAACTAATGAAAAACTGTTTTTT
cdr3_aa: CASSLAFGATNEKLFF
v_call: TRBV5-1
d_call: NA
clone_size: NA
j_call: TRBJ1-4

cdr3_nt: TGCGCCAGCAGTGAGTCGGCCAGTGGTGCGTCCCAGCATTTT
cdr3_aa: CASSESASGASQHF
v_call: TRBV10-2
d_call: NA
clone_size: NA
j_call: TRBJ1-5

cdr3_nt: TGTGCCAGCAGCTCCGGCCGGGACAGGTCCTACGAGCAGTACTTC
cdr3_aa: CASSSGRDRSYEQYF
v_call: TRBV5-4
d_call: TRBD1
clone_size: NA
j_call: TRBJ2-7

cdr3_nt: TGTGCCAGTAGTACGACAGGGGGCACTGAAGCTTTCTTT
cdr3_aa: CASSTTGGTEAFF
v_call: TRBV19
d_call: TRBD1
clone_size: NA
j_call: TRBJ1-1

cdr3_nt: TGTGCCAGCAGTCCCCGCCTGCGGAGAAGGTACAATGAGCAGTTCTTC
cdr3_aa: CASSPRLRRRYNEQFF
v_call: TRBV28
d_call: NA
clone_size: NA
j_call: TRBJ2-1

cdr3_nt: TGTGCTAGTGGTTTGCGCCCGGGGAACACTGAAGCTTTCTTT
cdr3_aa: CASGLRPGNTEAFF
v_call: TRBV12-5
d_call: NA
clone_size: NA
j_call: TRBJ1-1

cdr3_nt: TGTGCCAGCAGCTCCAGCTTTGGGCTCGCAACTAATGAAAAACTGTTTTTT
cdr3_aa: CASSSSFGLATNEKLFF
v_call: TRBV11-2
d_call: NA
clone_size: NA
j_call: TRBJ1-4

cdr3_nt: TGCGCCAGCAGCTTGGCTTTACAAGAGACCCAGTACTTC
cdr3_aa: CASSLALQETQYF
v_call: TRBV5-1
d_call: NA
clone_size: NA
j_call: TRBJ2-5

cdr3_nt: TGTGCCAGCAGTGCCTACACCGGGACAGGGGGCCGCGAGCAGTACTTC
cdr3_aa: CASSAYTGTGGREQYF
v_call: TRBV25-1
d_call: TRBD1
clone_size: NA
j_call: TRBJ2-7

cdr3_nt: TGTGCCTGGAGTGATCGGGGGGGTGGCAATCAGCCCCAGCATTTT
cdr3_aa: CAWSDRGGGNQPQHF
v_call: TRBV30
d_call: NA
clone_size: once
j_call: TRBJ1-5

cdr3_nt: TGCGCCAGCAGCCTCGCAGGGGTCCACGAGCAGTACTTC
cdr3_aa: CASSLAGVHEQYF
v_call: TRBV5-1
d_call: NA
clone_size: NA
j_call: TRBJ2-7

cdr3_nt: TGTGCCTCCTCCCCTGGGGCCAACGTCCTGACTTTC
cdr3_aa: CASSPGANVLTF
v_call: TRBV30
d_call: NA
clone_size: NA
j_call: TRBJ2-6

cdr3_nt: TGTGCCAGCAGTTTCTCGGACAGGGGCGCAACTAATGAAAAACTGTTTTTT
cdr3_aa: CASSFSDRGATNEKLFF
v_call: TRBV28
d_call: TRBD1
clone_size: NA
j_call: TRBJ1-4

cdr3_nt: TGTGCCACCAGCAGAGAGCACTTGAGACAGAAGAGCTCCTATAATTCACCCCTCCACTTT
cdr3_aa: CATSREHLRQKSSYNSPLHF
v_call: TRBV15
d_call: NA
clone_size: NA
j_call: TRBJ1-6

cdr3_nt: TGCAGCGTTGAGGTGCCCCCTATCCAAAAACTGTTTTTT
cdr3_aa: CSVEVPPIQKLFF
v_call: TRBV29-1
d_call: NA
clone_size: NA
j_call: TRBJ1-4

cdr3_nt: TGTGCCTCCCGGGGTAGCGGGTACTACAATGAGCAGTTCTTC
cdr3_aa: CASRGSGYYNEQFF
v_call: TRBV30
d_call: TRBD2
clone_size: NA
j_call: TRBJ2-1

cdr3_nt: TGCAGCGTTGCCGGTGGAGGGAGTTACGAGCAGTACTTC
cdr3_aa: CSVAGGGSYEQYF
v_call: TRBV29-1
d_call: NA
clone_size: NA
j_call: TRBJ2-7